This TCR beta chain was captured in a study of blood T cell repertoires in COVID-19. The V gene's germline CDR1 is ENHRY and CDR2 SYGVKD. Trimming pared 11 bases from V and 2 bases from J, leaving 22 bases between. The CDR3 runs to 15 residues. All enrollees were roughly 18 to 89 years old and from approximately 24 US areas. Only in-frame clones appear in the TCRdb table, and some are missing; sequencing was by immunoSEQ multiplex PCR. This table holds about 170,000 clones, approximately 91% found once. This receptor was taken from a woman aged 18-29 years who had recovered from COVID-19. V and J are TRBV10-3 and TRBJ2-7; D is perhaps TRBD1 (6 bases). The source material was PBMCs or T cells enriched from blood (not recorded which). This CDR3 reads CAGNRGGDGAYEQYF. DNA for the CDR3: TGTGCCGGAAATCGAGGGGGAGACGGGGCCTACGAGCAGTACTTC.